These 27 T cell receptor beta chains were sequenced from one sample in a study of shared clonotypes between healthy human individuals (dated by TCRdb to 2020 to 2021). Library construction relied on the immunoSEQ multiplex PCR assay. Sourced from immuneACCESS, this table was stored by TCRdb with only in-frame sequences that have V and J called. A share of the clones is absent; for the studies checked, an unresolved V gene accounts for under half, and the remainder has no known explanation. For this sample there are 950,000 to 1,100,000 clones; approximately 68% appear just once. The ten largest clones capture roughly 1.5% of the sample. The sequencing sample was made of memory CD4+ T cells sorted from blood. The cell subset or site label here, explained by the study, means: CD45RA-negative fraction. The receptors here all came from a man aged 18 to 35 in good health.

This clone was counted between two and nine times. J is TRBJ2-5 and V is TRBV5-6, with 11 bases aligning to TRBD2. CDR1 is SGHDT, CDR2 YYEEEE, per germline. V was clipped by 0 bases and J by 4 bases; unmatched bases: 14. This CDR3 has 19 amino acids. DNA of the CDR3: TGTGCCAGCAGCTTGGGAGTGGCTAGCGGGAGGTTCGGGTCAGAGACCCAGTACTTC. Protein sequence: CASSLGVASGRFGSETQYF.

This clone was seen only a few times. V gene TRBV12-5 combines with J gene TRBJ2-3, with 11 positions matching TRBD1. The CDR3 spans 16 residues. The ends lost 3 bases at V and 7 bases at J; junction bases unmatched: 9. Germline CDR1 LGHNT, CDR2 FRNRAP. The CDR3 reads CASGLVEGQGGHTQYF. The CDR3 DNA sequence: TGTGCTAGTGGTTTAGTGGAGGGACAGGGGGGACATACGCAGTATTTT.

This clone was detected only once. The chain is built from TRBV11-2 and TRBJ2-2; D is possibly TRBD1 (5 bases). Trimming removed 1 base from V and 6 bases from J, with 9 bases in between. This CDR3 is built from 14 residues. Looked up from germline, CDR1 is SGHAT and CDR2 is FQNNGV. In DNA form, the CDR3 reads TGTGCCAGCAGCTTAGGGGCAGGGTCCGGGGAGCTGTTTTTT. This sequence encodes CASSLGAGSGELFF.

The J gene is TRBJ1-1, the V gene TRBV5-4; no reliable D call. Trimming shortened V by 4 bases and J by 9 bases, and 25 bases separated the two germline ends. Per germline, CDR1 SGHNT and CDR2 YYREEE (reference sequence). The CDR3 covers 16 residues. Here the CDR3 DNA reads TGTGCCAGCAGCATCCCAACGGACGGGATGGCACTGAAAGCTTTCTTT. It is translated as CASSIPTDGMALKAFF.

The chain joins TRBV5-8 to TRBJ1-3, with D maybe TRBD1 (6 bases). The CDR3 loop spans 18 amino acids. V lost 1 base to trimming and J lost 0 bases, with 17 bases between them. Germline V gene sequence: CDR1 SGHTS, CDR2 YDEGEE. The CDR3 region is CASSLTLFGGSSGNTIYF. The CDR3 DNA sequence: TGTGCCAGCAGCTTGACACTTTTTGGGGGCTCCTCTGGAAACACCATATATTTT.

This sequence joins TRBV25-1 and TRBJ2-3; 7 nucleotides match TRBD1. The length of the CDR3 is 15 residues. Germline V gives CDR1 MGHDK, CDR2 SYGVNS. The V and J ends lost 4 bases and 3 bases, in that order; junction bases with no gene match: 7. In nucleotides, the CDR3 is TGTGCCAGCAGTGTGACAGGGTTTAGGACAGATACGCAGTATTTT. Translated: CASSVTGFRTDTQYF.

This clone appeared a few times. The V gene is TRBV25-1, the J gene TRBJ2-3; no reliable D call. Germline V gives CDR1 MGHDK, CDR2 SYGVNS. The CDR3 spans 12 residues. In DNA form, the CDR3 reads TGTGCTGAGGAACGGAACACAGATACGCAGTATTTT. This gives the protein CAEERNTDTQYF.

The chain uses TRBV6-1 and TRBJ2-1; D gene ambiguous. CDR1 and CDR2 (germline): MNHNS, SASEGT. CDR3 size: 14 residues. V was cut by 4 bases and J by 1 base, with 8 bases left in between. This CDR3 is CASSVELSYNEQFF. The CDR3 bases are TGTGCCAGCAGTGTAGAGCTTTCCTACAATGAGCAGTTCTTC.

The chain employs TRBV5-1 and TRBJ2-3; D unresolved. Germline CDR1 is SGHRS and CDR2 is YFSETQ. The CDR3 consists of 16 residues. V dropped 4 bases and J dropped 1 base, with 16 bases sitting between them. The CDR3 region has the DNA TGCGCCAGCAGCCCTGGCCATGGTGTGGGCACAGATACGCAGTATTTT. Amino acids: CASSPGHGVGTDTQYF. Complete variable domain (other parts from reference TRBV5-1 and TRBJ2-3): KAGVTQTPRYLIKTRGQQVTLSCSPISGHRSVSWYQQTPGQGLQFLFEYFSETQRNKGNFPGRFSGRQFSNSRSEMNVSTLELGDSALYLCASSPGHGVGTDTQYFGPGTRLTVL.

The rearrangement links TRBV10-3 to TRBJ2-5; 7 bases map to TRBD2. Germline V gives CDR1 ENHRY, CDR2 SYGVKD. V was clipped by 5 bases and J by 3 bases; unmatched bases: 3. This CDR3 has 13 residues. The CDR3 here is CAISLSGKETQYF. Here the CDR3 DNA reads TGTGCCATCAGTTTAAGCGGGAAAGAGACCCAGTACTTC.

The chain's CDR3 is CSAAGQINYGYTF. The CDR3 DNA follows: TGCAGCGCAGCGGGACAGATTAACTATGGCTACACCTTC. The V call is TRBV29-1, the J call TRBJ1-2, with TRBD1 identical over 7 bases. Trimming at V came to 7 bases and at J to 1 base, leaving 6 bases not matched to a gene. CDR1 SQVTM and CDR2 ANQGSEA come from the germline V gene. This CDR3 region has 13 residues. The full variable domain, in which reference TRBV29-1 and TRBJ1-2 provide the parts outside the CDR3, is SAVISQKPSRDICQRGTSLTIQCQVDSQVTMMFWYRQQPGQSLTLIATANQGSEATYESGFVIDKFPISRPNLTFSTLTVSNMSPEDSSIYLCSAAGQINYGYTFGSGTRLTVV.

The rearrangement links TRBV14 to TRBJ2-5; perhaps D is TRBD1 or TRBD2 (5 bases each). This CDR3 region has 13 residues. Trimming cost V 4 bases and J 4 bases, with 10 bases left between them. CDR1 SGHDN and CDR2 FVKESK come from the germline V gene. CDR3 nucleotide sequence: TGTGCCAGCAGCCCCTCAGGGAGAGAGACCCAGTACTTC. Translating gives CASSPSGRETQYF.

The chain carries TRBV5-1 and TRBJ2-1; weak D call: TRBD1 (7 bases). Trimming removed 4 bases from V and 4 bases from J, with 12 bases in between. The CDR3 runs to 14 residues. In germline, CDR1 is SGHRS, CDR2 YFSETQ. The CDR3 nucleotides read TGCGCCAGCAGCACTCAGGGGGGATACAATGAGCAGTTCTTC. It translates to CASSTQGGYNEQFF.

The V call is TRBV30, the J call TRBJ1-2; D possibly corresponds to TRBD1 (5 bases). Trimming pared 4 bases from V and 12 bases from J, leaving 12 bases between. The CDR3 totals 10 residues. Germline V gene lookup returns CDR1 GTSNPN and CDR2 SVGIG (reference sequence). The CDR3 reads CAWMGPVNTF. In nucleotides, the CDR3 is TGTGCCTGGATGGGGCCCGTGAACACCTTC. The full variable domain, in which reference TRBV30 and TRBJ1-2 provide the parts outside the CDR3, is SQTIHQWPATLVQPVGSPLSLECTVEGTSNPNLYWYRQAAGRGLQLLFYSVGIGQISSEVPQNLSASRPQDRQFILSSKKLLLSDSGFYLCAWMGPVNTFGSGTRLTVV.

This rearrangement joins TRBV9 to TRBJ1-4, with 9 bases matching TRBD1. CDR1 and CDR2 (germline): SGDLS, YYNGEE. The junction had 18 bases not matched to a gene; V was cut back by 6 bases and J by 3 bases. CDR3 length: 19 residues. CDR3 in amino acids: CASTPEISGTGPANEKLFF. CDR3 DNA: TGTGCCAGCACCCCAGAAATCTCCGGGACAGGGCCGGCTAATGAAAAACTGTTTTTT.

The rearrangement uses TRBV9 and TRBJ2-7, with D unresolved. Trimming stripped 4 bases from V and 2 bases from J, with 13 bases between. CDR3 length equals 14 residues. CDR1 and CDR2 from the germline V gene are SGDLS and YYNGEE. CDR3 sequence: CASSPTPGPYEQYF. The CDR3, as DNA: TGTGCCAGCAGCCCCACTCCCGGGCCCTACGAGCAGTACTTC.

This clone was found once. The genes are TRBV27 and TRBJ1-5; 7 bases map to TRBD1. The length of the CDR3 is 17 residues. Trimming took 4 bases from V and 0 from J; bases not matched to a gene: 9. Germline V gene sequence: CDR1 MNHEY, CDR2 SMNVEV (reference sequence). In nucleotides, the CDR3 is TGTGCCAGCAGTTCCTTCTCACAGGGGTATAGCAATCAGCCCCAGCATTTT. Its translation: CASSSFSQGYSNQPQHF.

The rearrangement uses TRBV9 and TRBJ1-1, with a tentative D call TRBD1 (6 bases). Per the germline V gene, CDR1 is SGDLS and CDR2 is YYNGEE. Trimming pared 4 bases from V and 6 bases from J, leaving 16 bases between. The CDR3 consists of 14 residues. DNA for the CDR3: TGTGCCAGCAGCAGTCGAACAGGGACCGCTGAAGCTTTCTTT. Protein: CASSSRTGTAEAFF.

This sequence joins TRBV19 and TRBJ1-6, with TRBD1 as a possible D gene (6 bases). Germline V gene sequence: CDR1 LNHDA, CDR2 SQIVND (reference sequence). This CDR3 region has 14 residues. V dropped 9 bases and J dropped 9 bases, with 18 bases sitting between them. CDR3 coding DNA: TGTGCCAGCCGAGGAGGACAGAAGGGTTCACCCCTCCACTTT. Encoded protein: CASRGGQKGSPLHF.

The chain carries TRBV6-5 and TRBJ2-2; D gene ambiguous. The CDR3 has 16 residues. Between the trimmed V and J ends, which lost 0 bases and 7 bases, there was a span of 15 bases. CDR1 and CDR2 (germline): MNHEY, SVGAGI. CDR3 in amino acids: CASSYSRALRVGELFF. CDR3 DNA sequence: TGTGCCAGCAGTTACTCTCGGGCCCTTCGGGTCGGGGAGCTGTTTTTT.

V and J are TRBV13 and TRBJ1-3; TRBD1 aligns across 8 bases. J gave up 0 bases and V 4 bases, and 5 bases lay outside the gene matches. There are 16 residues in the CDR3. CDR1 PRHDT and CDR2 FYEKMQ come from the germline V gene (reference sequence). DNA for the CDR3: TGTGCCAGCAGCTCCTCGGACAGGGCCTCTGGAAACACCATATATTTT. As protein: CASSSSDRASGNTIYF.

V gene TRBV28 combines with J gene TRBJ1-2; D is ambiguous. This CDR3 has 12 amino acids. Germline V gene sequence: CDR1 MDHEN, CDR2 SYDVKM. Trimming removed 6 bases at V and 6 bases at J, with 11 bases between. The CDR3 bases are TGTGCCAGCAGCTTTTTGCTAGATGGCTACACCTTC. Amino acid sequence: CASSFLLDGYTF.

The chain uses TRBV4-2 and TRBJ2-7; a possible D gene is TRBD1 (5 bases). The ends were cut back, 1 base at V and 3 bases at J, with 10 bases in the middle. Germline V gene lookup returns CDR1 LGHNA and CDR2 YNFKEQ. The CDR3 extends over 14 amino acids. The CDR3: CASSQGLGDYEQYF. DNA for the CDR3: TGTGCCAGCAGCCAAGGCCTAGGGGACTACGAGCAGTACTTC.

The chain combines TRBV2 with TRBJ1-6; possibly TRBD1 for D (6 bases). The CDR3 totals 13 residues. Between the trimmed V and J ends, which lost 11 bases and 9 bases, there was a span of 17 bases. Germline lookup yields CDR1 SNHLY and CDR2 FYNNEI. CDR3 nucleotide sequence: TGTGCCGGAAGAGGGGGGGAGAGTTCACCCCTCCACTTT. Its protein is CAGRGGESSPLHF.

This clone has more than one count but fewer than ten. The chain links TRBV15 to TRBJ1-1; D perhaps matches TRBD1 (6 bases). The ends were cut back, 7 bases at V and 1 base at J, with 13 bases in the middle. The CDR3 is made up of 14 amino acids. CDR1 LNHNV and CDR2 YYDKDF come from the germline V gene (reference sequence). The CDR3 coding sequence is TGTGCCACCACCAGGGGACAAGAGAACACTGAAGCTTTCTTT. Protein sequence: CATTRGQENTEAFF.

The V and J genes are TRBV6-1 and TRBJ1-6; D is uncertain. The CDR3 is 12 residues long. The germline CDR1 and CDR2 sequences are MNHNS and SASEGT. Trimming removed 2 bases from V and 11 bases from J, with 7 bases in between. This CDR3 is CASSEPLTPLHF. The DNA for the CDR3 is TGTGCCAGCAGTGAACCGCTAACACCCCTCCACTTT.

For this clone: The sample carries other DNA sequences with the same CDR3. The genes are TRBV20-1 and TRBJ2-5; D gene uncertain. V shed 4 bases and J shed 2 bases, with 5 bases lying between them. There are 11 residues in the CDR3. Per germline, CDR1 DFQATT and CDR2 SNEGSKA (reference sequence). CDR3: CSAILQETQYF. CDR3 coding DNA: TGCAGTGCTATTTTACAAGAGACCCAGTACTTC.